This T cell receptor (beta chain) was sequenced in a study of T cells in Graves' hyperthyroidism and ophthalmopathy. Study-wide results and caveats: The model foresaw ophthalmopathy a median roughly 6 months prior to onset.

There were TCR beta CDR3 regions amplified from RNA transcripts. The HTBI primer set was used in a first-round RT-PCR of the TCR CDR3. Each CDR3 protein gets one entry after TCRdb re-called the multiplex PCR reads with MiXCR. Of hundreds of thousands of distinct CDR3 sequences listed, 11% to 15% are singletons. The V gene lost 5 bases and the J gene lost 0 bases, with 10 bases spanning the gap. The CDR3 runs to 14 residues. Germline V gene sequence: CDR1 MGHRA, CDR2 YSYEKL. Stable Graves' hyperthyroidism denoted no ophthalmopathy progression over 18 months. The hyperthyroidism was newly diagnosed and had lasted under 2 months; the patients were aged 18 to 65. Fresh 10 ml peripheral blood yielded PBMCs. A few counts support this clonotype. Its antigen is unknown.

Sequencing was carried out using blood. V is TRBV4-1 and J is TRBJ2-5; D is perhaps TRBD1 or TRBD2 (5 bases each). This receptor was taken from a woman aged 18-30 years with Graves' hyperthyroidism. CDR3 in amino acids: CASSLVGDQETQYF. In DNA, the CDR3 is TGCGCCAGCAGCTTGGTGGGGGACCAAGAGACCCAGTACTTC.